This T cell receptor (beta chain) was found in a study of graft-versus-host responses after intestinal transplantation. Study overall: Recipients were all induced with anti-thymocyte globulin, then given tacrolimus and steroids for roughly 3 years.

TCRdb's table, derived via immunoSEQ multiplex PCR, lists solely in-frame clones and lacks some. The table lists over 100,000 clones, 85% to 95% of them singletons. CDR3 size: 20 residues. Trimming pared 6 bases from V and 3 bases from J, leaving 29 bases between. Germline V CDR1 and CDR2: SNHLY, FYNNEI. As regards this clone: The antigen remains unidentified.

The chain couples TRBV2 to TRBJ2-2; D assignment may be TRBD1 or TRBD2 (5 bases each). The starting material was unstimulated CD8+ T cells sorted from spleen or lymph node cells, obtained before intestinal transplant. This receptor was obtained from a human donor who received an intestinal transplant. CDR3 residues: CASRVPRRGTTTDYTGELFF. The CDR3 coding sequence is TGTGCCAGCAGGGTCCCCCGTCGGGGCACGACAACCGATTACACCGGGGAGCTGTTTTTT. The complete variable domain, with remaining parts taken from reference TRBV2 and TRBJ2-2, reads EPEVTQTPSHQVTQMGQEVILRCVPISNHLYFYWYRQILGQKVEFLVSFYNNEISEKSEIFDDQFSVERPDGSNFTLKIRSTKLEDSAMYFCASRVPRRGTTTDYTGELFFGEGSRLTVL.